The sequence of this T cell receptor beta chain was determined in a study of blood T cell repertoires in COVID-19. Study context: The samples span acute and convalescent COVID-19 from the United States, Italy and Spain. Nucleic acid was either cDNA or gDNA, and it came from T cells, B-cell-depleted T cells, or PBMCs.

Original analysis: The assay estimated nucleated cells by amplifying reference gene primers. Sequenced by immunoSEQ multiplex PCR; TCRdb stores in-frame clones only, minus some. V and J calls plus clone size are reproduced from that table; the DNA served to infer D and trimming. This table has about 100,000 clones, approximately 86% appearing once. Germline V gene data show CDR1 as MNHEY and CDR2 as SVGAGI. V shed 7 bases and J shed 1 base, with 10 bases lying between them. The CDR3 extends over 13 amino acids. Sequencing was done on a sample of peripheral blood. The clonotype was recovered from a human donor in a cohort sampled during active COVID-19. The J gene is TRBJ1-1, the V gene TRBV6-5; D is possibly TRBD1 (5 bases). CDR3: CASTPTENTEAFF. The CDR3 DNA is TGTGCCAGCACTCCGACAGAGAACACTGAAGCTTTCTTT.